This TCR beta chain originates from a study of blood T cell repertoires in COVID-19. Overall study: Donors in the United States, Italy and Spain gave samples during acute or convalescent COVID-19.

Original analysis: Amplification of reference gene primers provided the estimated nucleated cell counts. Using immunoSEQ multiplex PCR, the repertoire was profiled, and TCRdb retains in-frame clones only, with some absent. The V and J calls and clone size come from that table; D and trimming were worked out from the DNA. The data hold about 220,000 clones, with more than 65% observed a single time. Germline-derived CDR1 and CDR2 are SGHRS and YFSETQ. The CDR3 contains 15 residues. Germline trimming cut 0 bases from V and 4 bases from J; bases unmatched to any gene: 3. This sequence originates from a woman between 55 and 75 years old with acute or convalescent COVID-19. Material for sequencing was peripheral blood. The genes are TRBV5-1 and TRBJ2-5; 10 bases match TRBD1. CDR3 amino acids: CASSLVGQGPETQYF. In DNA, the CDR3 is TGCGCCAGCAGCTTGGTGGGACAGGGGCCAGAGACCCAGTACTTC.